The rows below give T cell receptor beta chains drawn from one sample of a study of ipilimumab plus nivolumab after autologous stem cell transplantation. The protocol was immunoSEQ multiplex PCR, while the TCRdb copy is restricted to in-frame clones and leaves out a portion. The repertoire holds around 13,000 clones, around 73% seen once, with approximately 15% in the top ten. Sequenced here: PBMCs, sampled in a trial of ipilimumab plus nivolumab as post-transplant consolidation. The source of these receptors is a male donor with diffuse large B-cell lymphoma. Both conserved end residues are part of each CDR3. Fields, in order: D gene, J gene, clone size, V gene, CDR3 protein, CDR3 DNA. D genes are given only for firm matches. Only part of the rows carry a size: once, few, many, or a class if the clone is expanded.

>NA|TRBJ1-2|NA|TRBV5-6
CASSLYGEYYGYTF
TGTGCCAGCAGCTTGTACGGGGAATACTATGGCTACACCTTC
>NA|TRBJ1-2|NA|TRBV6-5
CASSYKVSLNYGYTF
TGTGCCAGCAGTTACAAAGTATCCCTTAACTATGGCTACACCTTC
>TRBD2|TRBJ2-3|NA|TRBV10-2
CASSFSGRSDTQYF
TGCGCCAGCAGTTTTAGCGGGAGAAGTGATACGCAGTATTTT
>NA|TRBJ2-1|NA|TRBV5-4
CASSSPGPREQFF
TGTGCCAGCAGTTCCCCGGGTCCGCGGGAGCAGTTCTTC
>NA|TRBJ1-5|medium-sized|TRBV5-8
CASSSLGPQHF
TGTGCCAGCAGCTCCCTGGGGCCCCAGCATTTT
>TRBD1|TRBJ1-1|NA|TRBV7-9
CASRVGQAGDTEAFF
TGTGCCAGCAGGGTAGGACAGGCTGGGGACACTGAAGCTTTCTTT
>NA|TRBJ1-5|NA|TRBV2
CASSDTGRAPQHF
TGTGCCAGCAGTGATACGGGCAGGGCGCCCCAGCATTTT
>NA|TRBJ1-5|few|TRBV7-2
CASSSGQFQHF
TGTGCCAGCAGCTCCGGACAATTCCAGCATTTT
>NA|TRBJ2-7|NA|TRBV6-6
CASSYSRGLYEQYF
TGTGCCAGCAGTTACTCTCGGGGACTCTACGAGCAGTACTTC
>TRBD1|TRBJ1-2|once|TRBV2
CASSEKGADYGYTF
TGTGCCAGCAGTGAAAAGGGGGCCGACTATGGCTACACCTTC
>TRBD2|TRBJ2-1|few|TRBV5-1
CASSPTSGRGNEQFF
TGCGCCAGCAGCCCTACTAGCGGGAGAGGTAATGAGCAGTTCTTC
>TRBD2|TRBJ2-7|NA|TRBV6-1
CASSEGLAVGYEQYF
TGTGCCAGCAGTGAAGGACTAGCGGTCGGGTACGAGCAGTACTTC
>TRBD1|TRBJ1-2|NA|TRBV28
CASSRDRDYGYTF
TGTGCCAGCAGTCGGGACAGGGACTATGGCTACACCTTC
>NA|TRBJ2-2|NA|TRBV5-4
CASSLTTTGELFF
TGTGCCAGCAGCTTGACTACCACCGGGGAGCTGTTTTTT
>NA|TRBJ2-7|medium-sized|TRBV5-1
CASSLVGGSYEQYF
TGCGCCAGCAGCTTGGTTGGCGGCTCCTACGAGCAGTACTTC